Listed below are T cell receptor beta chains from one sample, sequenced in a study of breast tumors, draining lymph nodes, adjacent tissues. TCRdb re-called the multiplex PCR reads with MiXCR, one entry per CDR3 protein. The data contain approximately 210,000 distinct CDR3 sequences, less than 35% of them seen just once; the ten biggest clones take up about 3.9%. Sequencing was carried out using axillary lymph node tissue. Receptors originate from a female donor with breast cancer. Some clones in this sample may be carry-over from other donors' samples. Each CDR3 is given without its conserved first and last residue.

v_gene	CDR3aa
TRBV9	ASSLGSSGNTIY
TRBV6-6	ASSLLAGDTTGELF
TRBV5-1	ASSPKTANSPLH
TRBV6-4	ASSDGGRVGTDTQY
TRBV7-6	ASSQTTLAGGNTGELF
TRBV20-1	SARDGTWNTGELF
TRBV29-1	SVETSGETQY
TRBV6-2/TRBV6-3	ASSYIQGTDTQY
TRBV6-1	ASSEAQNRSQETQY
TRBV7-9	ASRGGGADTGELF
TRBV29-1	SVPHPLAGGQWGQY
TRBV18	ASSPNYVDEQF
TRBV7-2	ASSLGTAAF
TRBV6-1	ASSRTDDQETQY
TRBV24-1	ATSSRGLAGGGEKLF
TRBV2	ASSEASGGARTGELF
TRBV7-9	ASSLGAGDKTQY
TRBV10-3	AISAGTGGENEQF
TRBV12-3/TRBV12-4	ASSLAGQFSNQPQH